The 27 T cell receptor beta chains below were found in one sample sequenced in a study of Ad26.COV2.S vaccination and SARS-CoV-2 variants. Only in-frame clones appear in the TCRdb table, and some are missing; sequencing was by immunoSEQ multiplex PCR. The sample has about 350,000 clones; roughly nine tenths are singletons. Treatment here: roughly 20 received Ad26.COV2.S at low or high dose, single or two shots; 5 received placebo; per-sample allocation not given. Sampling took place 63 days after the first vaccine or placebo injection. Here the sequenced sample was peripheral blood, taken in a trial of Ad26.COV2.S vaccine versus placebo. The receptors were gathered from a person between 18 and 59 years old who received the Ad26.COV2.S COVID-19 vaccine or a placebo.

This sequence joins TRBV20-1 and TRBJ1-1; D gene unclear. V was trimmed by 3 bases and J by 7 bases, leaving 18 bases between them. This CDR3 comprises 14 residues. Germline loops: CDR1 DFQATT, CDR2 SNEGSKA (reference sequence). The CDR3 DNA sequence: TGCAGTGCTAGTAGGGCGGGAGTTGGCGGTGAAGCTTTCTTT. As protein: CSASRAGVGGEAFF.

The table lists this clone with a few counts. The J gene is TRBJ1-1, the V gene TRBV10-1; D is ambiguous. Germline V gene data show CDR1 as WNHNN and CDR2 as SYGVQD (reference sequence). The length of the CDR3 is 12 residues. Trimming cost V 3 bases and J 6 bases, with 8 bases left between them. The CDR3: CASSDFGAEAFF. In nucleotides, the CDR3 is TGCGCCAGCAGTGATTTCGGGGCTGAAGCTTTCTTT.

This clone was seen once. V gene TRBV4-3 combines with J gene TRBJ2-7; D is possibly TRBD1 or TRBD2 (5 bases each). The CDR3 is 16 residues long. V was cut by 1 base and J by 1 base, with 14 bases left in between. The germline V gene encodes CDR1 LGHNA and CDR2 YSLEER. DNA for the CDR3: TGCGCCAGCAGCCAAGTCGGGGAAAGGGGATCCTACGAGCAGTACTTC. This codes for CASSQVGERGSYEQYF.

The chain employs TRBV7-9 and TRBJ1-5; D is undetermined. Trimming removed 3 bases at V and 3 bases at J, with 9 bases between. CDR3 length equals 14 residues. Germline CDR1 SEHNR, CDR2 FQNEAQ (reference sequence). Here the CDR3 reads CASSFVQNNQPQHF. CDR3 DNA: TGTGCCAGCAGCTTCGTCCAGAACAATCAGCCCCAGCATTTT.

The chain couples TRBV7-9 to TRBJ2-2; D is uncertain. The CDR3 totals 14 residues. V was cut by 7 bases and J by 0 bases, with 9 bases left in between. Germline V lookup: CDR1 SEHNR, CDR2 FQNEAQ (reference sequence). Here the CDR3 reads CASTLPANTGELFF. CDR3 DNA sequence: TGTGCCAGCACCCTACCGGCGAACACCGGGGAGCTGTTTTTT.

The chain uses TRBV27 and TRBJ1-6; 7 nucleotides match TRBD1. The CDR3 is 15 amino acids. Trimming took 1 base from V and 7 from J; bases not matched to a gene: 4. Germline values: CDR1 MNHEY, CDR2 SMNVEV (reference sequence). The CDR3 sequence is CASSLLGRGNSPLHF. CDR3 nucleotides: TGTGCCAGCAGTTTATTAGGCAGGGGGAATTCACCCCTCCACTTT.

This chain links TRBV25-1 with TRBJ1-1, with TRBD1 as a possible D gene (5 bases). This CDR3 has 18 amino acids. V was cut by 5 bases and J by 3 bases, with 25 bases left in between. Per the germline V gene, CDR1 is MGHDK and CDR2 is SYGVNS. The CDR3 reads CASSLKGGAFEGDTEAFF. CDR3 DNA sequence: TGTGCCAGCAGTCTTAAGGGTGGGGCCTTTGAAGGGGACACTGAAGCTTTCTTT.

This clone was found once. J is TRBJ2-5 and V is TRBV6-5; tentative D call: TRBD1 (6 bases). V dropped 7 bases and J dropped 0 bases, with 15 bases sitting between them. This CDR3 region has 15 residues. Germline CDR1 and CDR2: MNHEY and SVGAGI. The CDR3 region has the DNA TGTGCCAGCAAACAACCGGGACAACACCAAGAGACCCAGTACTTC. It is translated as CASKQPGQHQETQYF.

J is TRBJ1-2 and V is TRBV5-1; D not resolved. CDR3 length equals 15 residues. Germline V gene sequence: CDR1 SGHRS, CDR2 YFSETQ. The V end was cut by 0 bases, the J end by 8 bases, with 17 bases between. This CDR3 reads CASSLVDPNLGGYTF. DNA of the CDR3: TGCGCCAGCAGCTTGGTTGACCCAAACCTGGGAGGCTACACCTTC.

This clone occurred many times. This chain links TRBV14 with TRBJ1-2, with 9 bases fitting TRBD1. This CDR3 is 17 amino acids long. CDR1 and CDR2 from the germline V gene are SGHDN and FVKESK. V lost 2 bases, J lost 1 base, and 8 bases stayed unmatched. CDR3 bases: TGTGCCAGCAGCCAAAAACAGGGGGCGTCAATTAACTATGGCTACACCTTC. It translates to CASSQKQGASINYGYTF.

The V gene is TRBV5-4, the J gene TRBJ2-3; no definite D call. This CDR3 spans 17 amino acids. Germline assignment: CDR1 SGHNT and CDR2 YYREEE (reference sequence). Trimming took off 1 base at V and 0 bases at J, with 15 bases between the two ends. As DNA, the CDR3 is TGTGCCAGCAGCTTGCGCCCCATCGGGTTTAGCACAGATACGCAGTATTTT. Encoded protein: CASSLRPIGFSTDTQYF.

For the CDR3, the DNA is TGTGCCAGTAGTTCGACCCACTGGCAATATTTT. Its protein product is CASSSTHWQYF. The chain links TRBV19 to TRBJ2-3; D uncertain. This CDR3 is 11 amino acids long. The germline V gene encodes CDR1 LNHDA and CDR2 SQIVND (reference sequence). Trimming removed 5 bases at V and 15 bases at J, with 15 bases between.

The chain recombines TRBV4-2 with TRBJ2-3; 9 bases are a match to TRBD2. Germline CDR1 reads LGHNA; CDR2 reads YNFKEQ. The length of the CDR3 is 17 residues. J was trimmed by 0 bases and V by 2 bases; bases with no gene match: 6. In nucleotides, the CDR3 is TGTGCCAGCAGCCAAATGAGCGGGGGGACCAGCACAGATACGCAGTATTTT. Protein: CASSQMSGGTSTDTQYF.

This chain uses TRBV9 with TRBJ1-1; perhaps TRBD1 as D (6 bases). V was trimmed by 4 bases and J by 2 bases, leaving 9 bases between them. The CDR3 spans 13 residues. Germline V lookup: CDR1 SGDLS, CDR2 YYNGEE. This CDR3 reads CASSPTGNTEAFF. CDR3 nucleotides: TGTGCCAGCAGCCCGACAGGTAACACTGAAGCTTTCTTT. The complete variable domain, with remaining parts taken from reference TRBV9 and TRBJ1-1, reads DSGVTQTPKHLITATGQRVTLRCSPRSGDLSVYWYQQSLDQGLQFLIQYYNGEERAKGNILERFSAQQFPDLHSELNLSSLELGDSALYFCASSPTGNTEAFFGQGTRLTVV.

The chain recombines TRBV27 with TRBJ2-1; perhaps TRBD1 as D (5 bases). The V end lost 3 bases, the J end lost 0 bases, and 12 bases lay between the germline ends. The CDR3 spans 16 residues. The V gene's germline CDR1 is MNHEY and CDR2 SMNVEV (reference sequence). The CDR3, as DNA: TGTGCCAGCAGTTTTCAGGGCTTAAGCTCCTACAATGAGCAGTTCTTC. Residues: CASSFQGLSSYNEQFF.

The V gene is TRBV24-1, the J gene TRBJ1-2, with D maybe TRBD1 (6 bases). Germline lookup yields CDR1 KGHDR and CDR2 SFDVKD. The CDR3 runs to 15 residues. Deletions cut 1 base from V and 4 bases from J, with 12 bases between. The CDR3 loop is CATSDLKFRGYGYTF. For the CDR3, the DNA is TGTGCCACCAGTGATTTAAAATTCAGGGGCTATGGCTACACCTTC.

This clone is a singleton in its sample. This rearrangement joins TRBV5-5 to TRBJ1-5; the D is unclear. The V gene lost 0 bases and the J gene lost 0 bases, with 10 bases spanning the gap. CDR3 length: 16 amino acids. Germline V gene sequence: CDR1 SGHKS, CDR2 YYEKEE (reference sequence). CDR3: CASSLGSQVSNQPQHF. The CDR3 DNA reads TGTGCCAGCAGCTTGGGTTCGCAGGTTAGCAATCAGCCCCAGCATTTT.

This clone came up a few times. The J gene is TRBJ1-5, the V gene TRBV6-5, with 7 bases lining up with TRBD1. Trimming cost V 4 bases and J 3 bases; bases outside gene matches: 9. CDR3 size: 16 residues. Germline-derived CDR1 and CDR2 are MNHEY and SVGAGI. This chain's CDR3 is CASSFFSGTVNQPQHF. DNA for the CDR3: TGTGCCAGCAGTTTTTTTTCCGGGACAGTCAATCAGCCCCAGCATTTT.

The chain links TRBV19 to TRBJ1-1; no definite D call. The CDR3 has 13 residues. The germline V and J ends were trimmed by 2 bases and 0 bases, with 4 bases remaining between them. Germline V gene lookup returns CDR1 LNHDA and CDR2 SQIVND (reference sequence). CDR3 DNA: TGTGCCAGTAGTATACAGTTGAACACTGAAGCTTTCTTT. It encodes CASSIQLNTEAFF.

The rearrangement links TRBV6-5 to TRBJ2-5; 9 bases line up with TRBD1. The CDR3 extends over 14 amino acids. V lost 0 bases, J lost 4 bases, and 0 bases stayed unmatched. Germline CDR1 reads MNHEY; CDR2 reads SVGAGI. CDR3 sequence: CASSYSDRGETQYF. CDR3 DNA: TGTGCCAGCAGTTACTCGGACAGGGGAGAGACCCAGTACTTC.

The chain couples TRBV7-5 to TRBJ2-7; the D call TRBD1 from the table was never checked on the DNA. TRBV7-5 is annotated as a pseudogene. The CDR3 spans 15 residues. The CDR3 is CARGYIVQGAYEQYF. As DNA, the CDR3 is TGTGCCAGAGGCTACATCGTACAGGGGGCGTACGAGCAGTACTTC.

This rearrangement joins TRBV30 to TRBJ1-4; D possibly corresponds to TRBD1 (5 bases). This CDR3 contains 15 residues. Germline CDR1 and CDR2: GTSNPN and SVGIG (reference sequence). The V end lost 5 bases, the J end lost 4 bases, and 17 bases lay between the germline ends. The CDR3 DNA sequence: TGTGCCTGGCAGATGAACGGGGGTGGTAATGAAAAACTGTTTTTT. Translating gives CAWQMNGGGNEKLFF.

This clone was seen a handful of times. The chain combines TRBV7-9 with TRBJ1-5; 11 bases match TRBD1. The germline V gene encodes CDR1 SEHNR and CDR2 FQNEAQ (reference sequence). V trimming: 6 bases; J trimming: 3 bases; junction bases outside the gene matches: 7. The CDR3 runs 16 residues. CDR3: CASSTDRGLNNQPQHF. The CDR3 DNA follows: TGTGCCAGCAGTACGGACAGGGGGCTTAACAATCAGCCCCAGCATTTT.

J is TRBJ2-1 and V is TRBV6-5; maybe TRBD2 (5 bases). The CDR3 is made up of 12 amino acids. V was shortened by 5 bases and J by 9 bases, with 11 bases between the two germline ends. Germline CDR1 is MNHEY and CDR2 is SVGAGI. DNA for the CDR3: TGTGCCAGCAGTAGAGGGAGAACTGAGCAGTTCTTC. Residues: CASSRGRTEQFF.

J is TRBJ2-7 and V is TRBV6-5; no definite D call. Germline V gene sequence: CDR1 MNHEY, CDR2 SVGAGI. The CDR3 length is 16 residues. V lost 3 bases to trimming and J lost 2 bases, with 17 bases between them. The CDR3 nucleotides read TGTGCCAGCAGTTATTCCCACATCGACCTTCCCTACGAGCAGTACTTC. Protein sequence: CASSYSHIDLPYEQYF.

The rearrangement joins TRBV28 to TRBJ2-4, with 7 bases fitting TRBD2. This CDR3 spans 16 amino acids. Germline V gene sequence: CDR1 MDHEN, CDR2 SYDVKM. V lost 3 bases, J lost 0 bases, and 5 bases stayed unmatched. In DNA form, the CDR3 reads TGTGCCAGCAGTTTGGGACTAACCGTAGCCAAAAACATTCAGTACTTC. Encoded protein: CASSLGLTVAKNIQYF.

The CDR3 bases are TGTGCCAGCATCAGCGGGAGTACGGGGGCCAACGTCCTGACTTTC. It is translated as CASISGSTGANVLTF. The J gene is TRBJ2-6, the V gene TRBV2; 8 nucleotides align to TRBD2. V was pared by 7 bases and J by 4 bases, with 6 bases of the junction left unmatched. CDR3 size: 15 residues. Looked up from germline, CDR1 is SNHLY and CDR2 is FYNNEI.